The 24 T cell receptor beta chains presented below share a single source sample, sequenced in a study of blood T cell repertoires in COVID-19. TCRdb's table, derived via immunoSEQ multiplex PCR, lists solely in-frame clones and lacks some. The sample shows approximately 46,000 clones, 75% to 95% of them seen only once. The sample comprised peripheral blood. Receptors originate from an older man with active COVID-19.

The chain has TRBV4-3 and TRBJ1-5; D possibly corresponds to TRBD1 (6 bases). CDR1 and CDR2 from the germline V gene are LGHNA and YSLEER. The CDR3 runs 16 residues. V was trimmed by 0 bases and J by 10 bases, leaving 19 bases between them. In DNA form, the CDR3 reads TGCGCCAGCAGCCAAGATCGAGGAGGGGGGGCAAGACCCCAGCATTTT. Its protein product is CASSQDRGGGARPQHF.

The V gene is TRBV28, the J gene TRBJ1-6; perhaps TRBD1 as D (6 bases). Deletions cut 2 bases from V and 13 bases from J, with 15 bases between. CDR3 size: 14 residues. Germline V gene data show CDR1 as MDHEN and CDR2 as SYDVKM. The CDR3 sequence is CASSLVGGPRPLHF. As DNA, the CDR3 is TGTGCCAGCAGTTTAGTCGGGGGGCCCCGGCCCCTCCACTTT.

The rearrangement joins TRBV4-3 to TRBJ2-1; 11 bases are shared with TRBD1. J was trimmed by 8 bases and V by 8 bases; bases with no gene match: 11. This CDR3 has 15 residues. From germline, CDR1 is LGHNA and CDR2 YSLEER. CDR3 protein: CASGRGTGGVDEQFF. CDR3 sequence (DNA): TGCGCCAGCGGGCGAGGGACAGGGGGGGTCGATGAGCAGTTCTTC.

J is TRBJ2-3 and V is TRBV6-5, with no clear D. V was pared by 2 bases and J by 2 bases, with 8 bases between. CDR1 is MNHEY and CDR2 is SVGAGI in the germline V gene. The CDR3 has 14 amino acids. In DNA form, the CDR3 reads TGTGCCAGCAGTTACGCGAGAGTCACAGATACGCAGTATTTT. Amino acids: CASSYARVTDTQYF.

The chain recombines TRBV6-2 or TRBV6-3 with TRBJ2-5; D perhaps matches TRBD2 (5 bases). The germline CDR1 and CDR2 sequences are MNHEY and SVGEGT. Trimming removed 5 bases at V and 4 bases at J, with 20 bases between. The length of the CDR3 is 16 residues. The CDR3 protein is CASSPWTVSLGETQYF. The CDR3 coding sequence is TGTGCCAGCAGTCCATGGACTGTTAGTTTAGGAGAGACCCAGTACTTC.

V usage is TRBV3-1 (or the pseudogene TRBV3-2) and J usage is TRBJ1-5; perhaps TRBD1 as D (5 bases). Germline V gives CDR1 LGHDT, CDR2 YNNKEL (reference sequence). V was clipped by 2 bases and J by 0 bases, with 8 bases between them. The CDR3 covers 15 residues. The CDR3 region is CASSQRGYSNQPQHF. The CDR3 nucleotides read TGTGCCAGCAGCCAAAGGGGATATAGCAATCAGCCCCAGCATTTT.

J is TRBJ2-6 and V is TRBV5-5, with TRBD1 matching over 8 bases. In germline, CDR1 is SGHKS, CDR2 YYEKEE (reference sequence). V lost 1 base and J lost 2; bases outside the gene matches: 5. The CDR3 loop spans 17 amino acids. The CDR3 loop reads CASSLRQGIPGANVLTF. In nucleotides, the CDR3 is TGTGCCAGCAGCTTGAGACAGGGGATTCCTGGGGCCAACGTCCTGACTTTC.

The J gene is TRBJ2-1, the V gene TRBV29-1; a weak D match, TRBD1 (5 bases). V was shortened by 4 bases and J by 6 bases, with 16 bases between the two germline ends. Germline loops: CDR1 SQVTM, CDR2 ANQGSEA. CDR3 size: 14 residues. For the CDR3, the DNA is TGCAGCGTTGGCCGGACGGACATGGGCAATGAGCAGTTCTTC. Protein sequence: CSVGRTDMGNEQFF.

The chain is built from TRBV4-2 and TRBJ2-2; 7 bases align to TRBD1. The V gene's germline CDR1 is LGHNA and CDR2 YNFKEQ. V lost 4 bases and J lost 0; bases outside the gene matches: 5. The CDR3 has 16 residues. The CDR3 loop reads CASSPRQGTNTGELFF. The CDR3 nucleotides read TGTGCCAGCAGCCCTCGACAGGGAACGAACACCGGGGAGCTGTTTTTT.

By frequency in the sample, this clone is medium-sized (0.01 to 0.1%). The chain couples TRBV2 to TRBJ1-5; D gene uncertain. Germline CDR1 and CDR2: SNHLY and FYNNEI. V dropped 4 bases and J dropped 4 bases, with 17 bases sitting between them. There are 16 residues in the CDR3. The CDR3 bases are TGTGCCAGCAGTGGCTCCTGGAATAGACTAAATCAGCCCCAGCATTTT. It yields the protein CASSGSWNRLNQPQHF.

The genes are TRBV6-2 or TRBV6-3 and TRBJ1-5, with 7 bases lining up with TRBD1. The V gene's germline CDR1 is MNHEY and CDR2 SVGEGT. The CDR3 sequence is 17 residues long. V was pared by 6 bases and J by 1 base, with 12 bases of the junction left unmatched. The CDR3 protein is CASSQTGKMVSNQPQHF. CDR3 sequence (DNA): TGTGCCAGCAGCCAGACAGGGAAGATGGTGAGCAATCAGCCCCAGCATTTT.

V usage is TRBV7-7 and J usage is TRBJ2-2, with TRBD1 matching 7 bases. Germline CDR1 reads SSHAT; CDR2 reads FNYEAQ (reference sequence). CDR3 size: 15 residues. The CDR3 sequence: CASKPSQGLSGELFF. The CDR3 nucleotides are TGTGCTAGTAAACCATCACAGGGGTTGTCCGGGGAGCTGTTTTTT.

DNA for the CDR3: TGTGCCAGCAGCAAAAGAATGGTGTCCGGGTCCAATAATCAGCCCCAGCATTTT. It is translated as CASSKRMVSGSNNQPQHF. This chain connects TRBV21-1 to TRBJ1-5. TRBV21-1 is labeled a pseudogene. The CDR3 consists of 18 residues.

The chain joins TRBV2 to TRBJ1-5, with TRBD1 matching over 7 bases. The CDR3 length is 14 residues. Germline lookup yields CDR1 SNHLY and CDR2 FYNNEI. The junction had 11 bases not matched to a gene; V was cut back by 10 bases and J by 5 bases. CDR3 residues: CAIRGADRHQPQHF. The CDR3 nucleotides read TGTGCCATCAGGGGGGCAGACCGCCATCAGCCCCAGCATTTT.

The chain is built from TRBV10-3 and TRBJ2-2; TRBD1 might be the D (5 bases). Germline lookup yields CDR1 ENHRY and CDR2 SYGVKD. This CDR3 spans 13 amino acids. V was pared by 3 bases and J by 3 bases, with 5 bases between. The CDR3 DNA reads as TGTGCCATCAGTGACAGGGACACCGGGGAGCTGTTTTTT. Translating gives CAISDRDTGELFF.

The chain joins TRBV7-9 to TRBJ1-2; a weak D match, TRBD1 (6 bases). The germline V gene has CDR1 SEHNR and CDR2 FQNEAQ (reference sequence). Trimming took 3 bases from V and 4 from J, leaving 9 bases between them. The CDR3 is 13 residues long. The CDR3 here is CASSLDSFYGYTF. CDR3 DNA: TGTGCCAGCAGCTTGGACAGCTTCTATGGCTACACCTTC.

The CDR3 coding sequence is TGTGCCAGCATCCCTGGACAGCCTAATGAAGCTTTCTTT. Amino acid sequence: CASIPGQPNEAFF. J is TRBJ1-1 and V is TRBV6-6, with D tentatively TRBD1 (6 bases). Trimming removed 7 bases from V and 7 bases from J, with 16 bases in between. Looked up from germline, CDR1 is MNHNY and CDR2 is SVGAGI (reference sequence). This CDR3 is built from 13 residues.

V is TRBV7-9 and J is TRBJ2-2; 7 bases are shared with TRBD1. Germline values: CDR1 SEHNR, CDR2 FQNEAQ (reference sequence). The V gene end was trimmed by 5 bases and the J gene end by 7 bases; junction bases not matched to a gene: 10. This CDR3 is built from 15 residues. CDR3 residues: CASSPTGQRGGELFF. The CDR3, as DNA: TGTGCCAGCAGCCCGACGGGACAGAGAGGCGGGGAGCTGTTTTTT.

The chain uses TRBV9 and TRBJ1-2; weak D call: TRBD1 (5 bases). The CDR3 sequence is 13 residues long. CDR1 is SGDLS and CDR2 is YYNGEE in the germline V gene. Trimming left V 0 bases short and J 6 bases short, with 9 bases between. Written as DNA, the CDR3 is TGTGCCAGCAGCGTAGCGTCAGGGAATGGCTACACCTTC. This gives the protein CASSVASGNGYTF.

This clone was detected a few times. The chain links TRBV30 to TRBJ1-6; D is ambiguous. With 2 bases removed from V and 5 bases from J, the gap between germline ends came to 10 bases. The germline V gene has CDR1 GTSNPN and CDR2 SVGIG (reference sequence). CDR3 length equals 14 residues. The CDR3: CAWSQGLNNSPLHF. The DNA for the CDR3 is TGTGCCTGGAGTCAAGGACTTAATAATTCACCCCTCCACTTT.

V and J are TRBV10-3 and TRBJ2-3; D not resolved. The CDR3 is 13 amino acids. Trimming pared 4 bases from V and 4 bases from J, leaving 9 bases between. Germline V gene data show CDR1 as ENHRY and CDR2 as SYGVKD. The CDR3 nucleotides are TGTGCCATCAGTGGAGGTCGGCCAGATACGCAGTATTTT. It codes for CAISGGRPDTQYF.

The V and J genes are TRBV7-9 and TRBJ1-1; D remains ambiguous. The CDR3 covers 18 residues. V was pared by 3 bases and J by 2 bases, with 22 bases between. Per germline, CDR1 SEHNR and CDR2 FQNEAQ (reference sequence). The CDR3 DNA reads TGTGCCAGCAGCTTTTACGTCGGCACAATATACAGAAACACTGAAGCTTTCTTT. This sequence encodes CASSFYVGTIYRNTEAFF.

V gene TRBV7-3 combines with J gene TRBJ2-3; D might be TRBD2 (6 bases). In germline, CDR1 is SGHTA, CDR2 FQGTGA. The CDR3 is 14 amino acids. Trimming removed 5 bases at V and 1 base at J, with 10 bases between. The chain's CDR3 is CASSDGGGTDTQYF. CDR3 bases: TGTGCCAGCAGCGACGGGGGAGGCACAGATACGCAGTATTTT.

This rearrangement joins TRBV6-5 to TRBJ1-6; TRBD1 is a possible D gene (5 bases). Germline V gene sequence: CDR1 MNHEY, CDR2 SVGAGI. Trimming stripped 5 bases from V and 2 bases from J, with 7 bases between. The length of the CDR3 is 14 residues. The CDR3 region is CASSQTAYNSPLHF. The CDR3 DNA reads as TGTGCCAGCAGTCAGACAGCCTATAATTCACCCCTCCACTTT.